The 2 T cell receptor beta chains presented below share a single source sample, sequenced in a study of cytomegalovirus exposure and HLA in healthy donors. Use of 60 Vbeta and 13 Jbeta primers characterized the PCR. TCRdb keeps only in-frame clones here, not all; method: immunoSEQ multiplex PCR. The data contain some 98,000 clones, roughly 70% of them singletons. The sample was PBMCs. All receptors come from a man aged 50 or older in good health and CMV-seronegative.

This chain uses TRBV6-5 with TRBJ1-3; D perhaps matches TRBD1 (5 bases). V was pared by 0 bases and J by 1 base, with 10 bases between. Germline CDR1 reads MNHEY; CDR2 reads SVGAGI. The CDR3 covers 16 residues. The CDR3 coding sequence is TGTGCCAGCAGTTACTCGGGGGGGGGTTCTGGAAACACCATATATTTT. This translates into CASSYSGGGSGNTIYF.

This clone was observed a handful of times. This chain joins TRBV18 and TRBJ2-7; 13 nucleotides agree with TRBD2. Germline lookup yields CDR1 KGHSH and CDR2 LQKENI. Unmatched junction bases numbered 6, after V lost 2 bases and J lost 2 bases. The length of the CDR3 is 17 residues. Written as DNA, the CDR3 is TGTGCCAGCTCACCAAGGACTAGCGGGGGCAGTGCCTACGAGCAGTACTTC. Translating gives CASSPRTSGGSAYEQYF.